This TCR beta chain was documented in a study of T cell responses to AZD1222 COVID-19 vaccine. Assay used: immunoSEQ multiplex PCR; TCRdb lists only in-frame clones, some missing. Among about 130,000 clones listed, over 85% were seen once. General study results and limits: Donor demographics were predominantly white British with a female majority; clonal diversity may be underestimated.

The CDR3 runs 16 residues. V lost 2 bases and J lost 4; bases outside the gene matches: 8. CDR1 MNHNS and CDR2 SASEGT come from the germline V gene. This clone was counted a single time. Its matching antigen is unknown. V gene TRBV6-1 combines with J gene TRBJ1-2; TRBD1 matches 9 bases. The sequenced sample was peripheral blood, obtained on day 0 of AZD1222 vaccination. This sequence was found in an adult in good health. The DNA for the CDR3 is TGTGCCAGCAGTGAACATCCGGGACAGGGCTTCTATGGCTACACCTTC. Its protein product is CASSEHPGQGFYGYTF.